The 14 T cell receptor beta chains below were found in one sample sequenced in a study of early T cells in non-severe SARS-CoV-2 infection. MiXCR, applied by TCRdb to the 5' RACE reads, yields one record per CDR3 protein. The sample contains tens of thousands of distinct CDR3 sequences, around 10% of which appear only once. Source: whole blood, taken at baseline. Receptors were obtained from an adult who was a healthcare worker with PCR-confirmed SARS-CoV-2 infection or an uninfected control (not recorded which).

In its sample, this clonotype was seen many times. The chain couples TRBV7-2 to TRBJ1-2; D is unresolved. There are 12 residues in the CDR3. Trimming shortened V by 5 bases and J by 3 bases, and 7 bases separated the two germline ends. Per germline, CDR1 SGHTA and CDR2 FQGNSA. The CDR3, as DNA: TGTGCCAGCAGCCCCGGGGACTATGGCTACACCTTC. Protein sequence: CASSPGDYGYTF.

V usage is TRBV7-9 and J usage is TRBJ2-1; tentative D call: TRBD1 (6 bases). The CDR3 runs to 15 residues. CDR1 and CDR2 from the germline V gene are SEHNR and FQNEAQ (reference sequence). Trimming left V 1 base short and J 3 bases short, with 10 bases between. The CDR3 DNA reads as TGTGCCAGCAGCTTAGGCCAGGGGTTCTACAATGAGCAGTTCTTC. Translating gives CASSLGQGFYNEQFF.

The V call is TRBV7-9, the J call TRBJ2-5; TRBD2 matches at 12 bases. The V gene end was trimmed by 4 bases and the J gene end by 4 bases; junction bases not matched to a gene: 7. The CDR3 has 16 residues. Looked up from germline, CDR1 is SEHNR and CDR2 is FQNEAQ (reference sequence). CDR3 nucleotides: TGTGCCAGCAGCTCCCCGACTAGCGGGAGTGGAGAGACCCAGTACTTC. Translating it yields CASSSPTSGSGETQYF.

This clonotype was seen ten or more times. The chain is built from TRBV27 and TRBJ2-5; tentative D call: TRBD2 (6 bases). Germline values: CDR1 MNHEY, CDR2 SMNVEV (reference sequence). Between the trimmed V and J ends, which lost 4 bases and 4 bases, there was a span of 13 bases. The CDR3 has 14 amino acids. The CDR3 is CASSSRGAGETQYF. The DNA for the CDR3 is TGTGCCAGCAGTTCCCGCGGGGCAGGAGAGACCCAGTACTTC.

This clonotype showed up many times. The gene calls are TRBV25-1 and TRBJ2-1; no clear D gene. Between the trimmed V and J ends, which lost 3 bases and 8 bases, there was a span of 20 bases. CDR1 is MGHDK and CDR2 is SYGVNS in the germline V gene. This CDR3 has 16 amino acids. The CDR3 region has the DNA TGTGCCAGCAGTGACCCTCGCGTAGGCGTTCGGGATGAGCAGTTCTTC. It translates to CASSDPRVGVRDEQFF.

This clonotype was detected many times. J is TRBJ2-2 and V is TRBV12-3 or TRBV12-4; possible D gene TRBD2, 5 bases. This CDR3 contains 13 residues. Between the trimmed V and J ends, which lost 7 bases and 5 bases, there was a span of 11 bases. The CDR3 bases are TGTGCCAGCATCCTGCGAGGGACCGGGGAGCTGTTTTTT. This encodes CASILRGTGELFF.

The chain is built from TRBV20-1 and TRBJ2-1; a weak D match, TRBD2 (6 bases). The CDR3 runs to 14 residues. Germline lookup yields CDR1 DFQATT and CDR2 SNEGSKA (reference sequence). Trimming took off 6 bases at V and 6 bases at J, with 18 bases between the two ends. The CDR3 bases are TGCAGTGCCCCCGGAGGGGATCGTTCCAATGAGCAGTTCTTC. Protein product: CSAPGGDRSNEQFF.

This clonotype came up a few times. The chain joins TRBV2 to TRBJ2-3, with 8 bases matching TRBD2. J gave up 2 bases and V 7 bases, and 5 bases lay outside the gene matches. The CDR3 spans 14 residues. The germline CDR1 and CDR2 sequences are SNHLY and FYNNEI. CDR3 coding DNA: TGTGCCAGCACAGCTAGCGGGCCCACAGATACGCAGTATTTT. Amino acid sequence: CASTASGPTDTQYF. The full variable domain, in which reference TRBV2 and TRBJ2-3 provide the parts outside the CDR3, is EPEVTQTPSHQVTQMGQEVILRCVPISNHLYFYWYRQILGQKVEFLVSFYNNEISEKSEIFDDQFSVERPDGSNFTLKIRSTKLEDSAMYFCASTASGPTDTQYFGPGTRLTVL.

This clonotype appeared many times. The V call is TRBV6-4, the J call TRBJ2-3, with D perhaps matching TRBD2 (5 bases). This CDR3 has 17 residues. Looked up from germline, CDR1 is MRHNA and CDR2 is SNTAGT. Trimming cost V 7 bases and J 0 bases, with 20 bases left between them. CDR3 amino acids: CASTVLEKVISTDTQYF. The CDR3 DNA reads TGTGCCAGCACGGTACTAGAGAAGGTGATTAGCACAGATACGCAGTATTTT.

This clonotype was seen more than once but under ten times. The rearrangement links TRBV13 to TRBJ2-1, with 7 bases lining up with TRBD2. Germline V CDR1 and CDR2: PRHDT, FYEKMQ (reference sequence). With V trimmed by 2 bases and J by 10 bases, 8 bases remained unmatched. The CDR3 length is 14 residues. The CDR3 nucleotides are TGTGCCAGCAGCTTAAGGGCCCCGCGGGGGGAGCAGTTCTTC. It encodes CASSLRAPRGEQFF.

This clonotype was found a few times. The genes are TRBV12-2 and TRBJ2-5; the table names TRBD2, a call not compared with the DNA. TRBV12-2 is marked as a pseudogene. The CDR3 contains 16 residues. CDR3 DNA: TGTGCAAGTCGCCAAAGAGCGCGGACTAGCAAGGAGACCCAGTACTTC. Amino acids: CASRQRARTSKETQYF.

This clonotype was picked up a small number of times. J is TRBJ1-2 and V is TRBV2; no firm D call. The CDR3 runs 12 residues. Trimming took 4 bases from V and 4 from J, leaving 7 bases between them. The germline V gene has CDR1 SNHLY and CDR2 FYNNEI. CDR3 in amino acids: CASSVGFYGYTF. For the CDR3, the DNA is TGTGCCAGCAGTGTGGGATTCTATGGCTACACCTTC.

This clonotype occurred a few times. The CDR3: CASSSQAGHSYNEQFF. The CDR3 DNA reads TGTGCCAGCAGCTCCCAAGCGGGGCACTCCTACAATGAGCAGTTCTTC. The V and J genes are TRBV7-3 and TRBJ2-1; 7 positions match TRBD2. With V trimmed by 4 bases and J by 0 bases, 6 bases remained unmatched. CDR1 and CDR2 from the germline V gene are SGHTA and FQGTGA. The CDR3 sequence is 16 residues long.

The table lists this clonotype with many counts. V is TRBV3-1 and J is TRBJ2-5, with TRBD1 as a possible D gene (7 bases). V was cut by 0 bases and J by 5 bases, with 19 bases left in between. Germline CDR1 reads LGHDT; CDR2 reads YNNKEL (reference sequence). The CDR3 has 17 amino acids. CDR3 DNA sequence: TGTGCCAGCAGCCAAGATCCCTGGACAGGAGGGACTGAGACCCAGTACTTC. This sequence encodes CASSQDPWTGGTETQYF.